A selection of T cell receptor beta chains follows, all from one sample in a study of Ad26.COV2.S vaccination and SARS-CoV-2 variants. Method: immunoSEQ multiplex PCR; TCRdb's copy keeps in-frame clones and lacks some. The sample records about 320,000 clones, around four fifths being singletons. The sample was peripheral blood, taken in a trial of Ad26.COV2.S vaccine versus placebo. Receptors originate from a person aged 18-60 years who received the Ad26.COV2.S COVID-19 vaccine or a placebo. CDR3s include the opening cysteine and the closing phenylalanine or tryptophan. The order of the fields is clone size, V gene, D gene, J gene, CDR3 DNA, CDR3 protein. A D gene is named only where the DNA matches it firmly. Size tells how often a clone was seen (once, few, many) or the class of an expanded clone, and some rows leave it out.

abundance: .
v_gene: TRBV28
d_gene: TRBD1
j_gene: TRBJ1-1
CDR3nt: TGTGCCAGCAGGACAGGGACTGAAGCTTTCTTT
CDR3aa: CASRTGTEAFF

abundance: .
v_gene: TRBV5-1
d_gene: .
j_gene: TRBJ1-3
CDR3nt: TGCGCCAGCAGCTTGACCGCGGCCAGCTCTGGAAACACCATATATTTT
CDR3aa: CASSLTAASSGNTIYF

abundance: .
v_gene: TRBV5-1
d_gene: .
j_gene: TRBJ2-7
CDR3nt: TGCGCCAGCAGCTTGGGAGGGCGCTCGGGGAACGAGCAGTACTTC
CDR3aa: CASSLGGRSGNEQYF

abundance: once
v_gene: TRBV19
d_gene: TRBD1
j_gene: TRBJ1-5
CDR3nt: TGTGCCAGTAGTACCGGACAGGGCCATCAGCCCCAGCATTTT
CDR3aa: CASSTGQGHQPQHF

abundance: .
v_gene: TRBV7-2
d_gene: .
j_gene: TRBJ2-3
CDR3nt: TGTGCCAGCAGCTTAGGCAACGGGGGTCCAAATACAGATACGCAGTATTTT
CDR3aa: CASSLGNGGPNTDTQYF

abundance: .
v_gene: TRBV24-1
d_gene: TRBD1
j_gene: TRBJ1-2
CDR3nt: TGTGCCACCAGTGATCGACAGGGTAACGATAACTATGGCTACACCTTC
CDR3aa: CATSDRQGNDNYGYTF

abundance: many
v_gene: TRBV5-1
d_gene: TRBD1
j_gene: TRBJ2-2
CDR3nt: TGCGCCAGCAGCTCGGACAGGCCGACCGGGGAGCTGTTTTTT
CDR3aa: CASSSDRPTGELFF

abundance: .
v_gene: TRBV9
d_gene: .
j_gene: TRBJ2-1
CDR3nt: TGTGCCAGCAGCGGGGGGCGAGCCTACAATGAGCAGTTCTTC
CDR3aa: CASSGGRAYNEQFF

abundance: .
v_gene: TRBV5-1
d_gene: .
j_gene: TRBJ1-1
CDR3nt: TGCGCCAGCAGCTTGGAGGTCAGGGGAAACACTGAAGCTTTCTTT
CDR3aa: CASSLEVRGNTEAFF

abundance: .
v_gene: TRBV14
d_gene: .
j_gene: TRBJ2-7
CDR3nt: TGTGCCAGCAGCCAAGTAGGTGGGGCGCCTAGCGAGCAGTACTTC
CDR3aa: CASSQVGGAPSEQYF

abundance: .
v_gene: TRBV27
d_gene: .
j_gene: TRBJ1-1
CDR3nt: TGTGCCAGCAGTTTAGAGCCTATGAACACTGAAGCTTTCTTT
CDR3aa: CASSLEPMNTEAFF

abundance: .
v_gene: TRBV9
d_gene: TRBD2
j_gene: TRBJ2-7
CDR3nt: TGTGCCAGCAGCGTAGCTTCCCCCCCCTCTAGCGGGAGTATCCGACGATTATACTACGAGCAGTACTTC
CDR3aa: CASSVASPPSSGSIRRLYYEQYF

abundance: .
v_gene: TRBV15
d_gene: TRBD2
j_gene: TRBJ2-5
CDR3nt: TGTGCCACCAGCAGAGATCGGATAGCGGGGGGCGCAGAGACCCAGTACTTC
CDR3aa: CATSRDRIAGGAETQYF

abundance: .
v_gene: TRBV5-6
d_gene: .
j_gene: TRBJ2-4
CDR3nt: TGTGCCAGCTCACAGGGGGGGAGTCTAGCCAAAAACATTCAGTACTTC
CDR3aa: CASSQGGSLAKNIQYF

abundance: once
v_gene: TRBV27
d_gene: TRBD2
j_gene: TRBJ2-3
CDR3nt: TGTGCCAGCAGTTCCGCCGGGACTAGCGGGGGGCTCCTCACAGATACGCAGTATTTT
CDR3aa: CASSSAGTSGGLLTDTQYF

abundance: few
v_gene: TRBV30
d_gene: TRBD1
j_gene: TRBJ2-7
CDR3nt: TGTGCCTGTTCCCGACAGGGCTACGAGCAGTACTTC
CDR3aa: CACSRQGYEQYF

abundance: .
v_gene: TRBV18
d_gene: TRBD1
j_gene: TRBJ2-1
CDR3nt: TGTGCCAGCTCACCGGCCGGGACAGCGCAGTTCTTC
CDR3aa: CASSPAGTAQFF

abundance: .
v_gene: TRBV7-9
d_gene: .
j_gene: TRBJ2-1
CDR3nt: TGTGCCAGCAGCTCCGTGGTCTCCTACAATGAGCAGTTCTTC
CDR3aa: CASSSVVSYNEQFF

abundance: .
v_gene: TRBV6-5
d_gene: .
j_gene: TRBJ2-5
CDR3nt: TGTGCCAGCAGTTACACCTGGGGAATCCAAGAGACCCAGTACTTC
CDR3aa: CASSYTWGIQETQYF

abundance: few
v_gene: TRBV3-1/TRBV3-2
d_gene: .
j_gene: TRBJ2-1
CDR3nt: TGTGCCAGCAGCCAAGGGACAACGTCAATCCATGAGCAGTTCTTC
CDR3aa: CASSQGTTSIHEQFF

abundance: .
v_gene: TRBV28
d_gene: .
j_gene: TRBJ1-1
CDR3nt: TGTGCCAGCAGTTTTGGGGCTGGAGGAAGCACTGAAGCTTTCTTT
CDR3aa: CASSFGAGGSTEAFF

abundance: .
v_gene: TRBV7-9
d_gene: TRBD1
j_gene: TRBJ1-4
CDR3nt: TGTGCCAGCAGCTTTTCGGACAGGGTTGATGAAAAACTGTTTTTT
CDR3aa: CASSFSDRVDEKLFF

abundance: .
v_gene: TRBV10-3
d_gene: TRBD2
j_gene: TRBJ2-1
CDR3nt: TGTGCCATCAGTGTGAGGACTAGCGGCTCCTACAATGAGCAGTTCTTC
CDR3aa: CAISVRTSGSYNEQFF

abundance: .
v_gene: TRBV10-3
d_gene: .
j_gene: TRBJ2-2
CDR3nt: TGTGCCATCAGTGACAGGGATTCGGAGCTGTTTTTT
CDR3aa: CAISDRDSELFF

abundance: .
v_gene: TRBV19
d_gene: .
j_gene: TRBJ1-2
CDR3nt: TGTGCCAGTAGTGGCTCACGTAGGGACTTTAACTATGGCTACACCTTC
CDR3aa: CASSGSRRDFNYGYTF

abundance: .
v_gene: TRBV12-5
d_gene: .
j_gene: TRBJ2-3
CDR3nt: TGTGCTAGTGGTTTGTTTGGGGGAAACACAGATACGCAGTATTTT
CDR3aa: CASGLFGGNTDTQYF

abundance: once
v_gene: TRBV19
d_gene: TRBD1
j_gene: TRBJ1-3
CDR3nt: TGTGCCAGTAGTAAAAGGACAGGGGCCCTCTCTGGAAACACCATATATTTT
CDR3aa: CASSKRTGALSGNTIYF

abundance: .
v_gene: TRBV3-1/TRBV3-2
d_gene: .
j_gene: TRBJ2-5
CDR3nt: TGTGCCAGCAGCCAAGATCTCGCGCTTACTGAGACCCAGTACTTC
CDR3aa: CASSQDLALTETQYF

abundance: .
v_gene: TRBV15
d_gene: .
j_gene: TRBJ1-1
CDR3nt: TGTGCTACCAGCAGAGATGCCTTGGGGACTGAAGCTTTCTTT
CDR3aa: CATSRDALGTEAFF

abundance: .
v_gene: TRBV12-5
d_gene: .
j_gene: TRBJ2-7
CDR3nt: TGTGCTAGTGGACACCTAGGGGGGGCAAACGAGCAGTACTTC
CDR3aa: CASGHLGGANEQYF

abundance: .
v_gene: TRBV7-8
d_gene: TRBD1
j_gene: TRBJ2-5
CDR3nt: TGTGCCAGCAGCCCTGGAAGGGGGACAGGTGATAAGACCCAGTACTTC
CDR3aa: CASSPGRGTGDKTQYF

abundance: .
v_gene: TRBV5-1
d_gene: .
j_gene: TRBJ1-3
CDR3nt: TGCGCCAGCAGTCGTCTGGGGCGAGAGTTCTCTGGAAACACCATATATTTT
CDR3aa: CASSRLGREFSGNTIYF

abundance: few
v_gene: TRBV5-1
d_gene: .
j_gene: TRBJ1-6
CDR3nt: TGCGCCAGTACAATCGACAGCATAAGAAATTCACCCCTCCACTTT
CDR3aa: CASTIDSIRNSPLHF

abundance: once
v_gene: TRBV27
d_gene: .
j_gene: TRBJ2-7
CDR3nt: TGTGCCAGCAGTGCTCCGGACGGGTCCTACGAGCAGTACTTC
CDR3aa: CASSAPDGSYEQYF

abundance: .
v_gene: TRBV6-1
d_gene: .
j_gene: TRBJ1-2
CDR3nt: TGTGCCAGCAGTGAAGTTCTGGGTCCGGGCTACACCTTC
CDR3aa: CASSEVLGPGYTF

abundance: .
v_gene: TRBV5-6
d_gene: TRBD1
j_gene: TRBJ2-3
CDR3nt: TGTGCCAGCAGCTTGGGACAGGGGTACTATACGCAGTATTTT
CDR3aa: CASSLGQGYYTQYF

abundance: once
v_gene: TRBV6-6
d_gene: TRBD1
j_gene: TRBJ2-2
CDR3nt: TGTGCCAGCAGTTACGGGACAGGGGGGAACACCGGGGAGCTGTTTTTT
CDR3aa: CASSYGTGGNTGELFF

abundance: .
v_gene: TRBV28
d_gene: .
j_gene: TRBJ2-7
CDR3nt: TGTGCCAGCAGTTCGCGTACTGGGGTGACCTACGAGCAGTACTTC
CDR3aa: CASSSRTGVTYEQYF

abundance: .
v_gene: TRBV25-1
d_gene: TRBD1
j_gene: TRBJ1-1
CDR3nt: TGTGCCAGCAGGGACATGACAGGGGGTGGAACTGAAGCTTTCTTT
CDR3aa: CASRDMTGGGTEAFF

abundance: .
v_gene: TRBV19
d_gene: .
j_gene: TRBJ2-7
CDR3nt: TGTGCCAGTAACGACGGAAGCTACGAGCAGTACTTC
CDR3aa: CASNDGSYEQYF

abundance: .
v_gene: TRBV5-3
d_gene: TRBD1
j_gene: TRBJ1-2
CDR3nt: TGTGCCAGAAGCCCTTACTGTGGGACAGCTTATGGCTACACCTTC
CDR3aa: CARSPYCGTAYGYTF

abundance: few
v_gene: TRBV7-9
d_gene: TRBD1
j_gene: TRBJ1-5
CDR3nt: TGTGCCAGCAGCCGGACAGGGAGTGAGCCCCAGCATTTT
CDR3aa: CASSRTGSEPQHF

abundance: .
v_gene: TRBV2
d_gene: TRBD1
j_gene: TRBJ2-7
CDR3nt: TGTGCCAGCAGGGTGGACAGGGGGAGCTCCTACGAGCAGTACTTC
CDR3aa: CASRVDRGSSYEQYF

abundance: .
v_gene: TRBV10-2
d_gene: TRBD1
j_gene: TRBJ2-7
CDR3nt: TGCGCCAGCAGGGGGGGCAGGGACAGGGGCTCTAGCTCCTACGAGCAGTACTTC
CDR3aa: CASRGGRDRGSSSYEQYF

abundance: .
v_gene: TRBV11-1
d_gene: .
j_gene: TRBJ2-5
CDR3nt: TGTGCCAGCAGCTTGTCGGTGGCTGCCTCCCAAGAGACCCAGTACTTC
CDR3aa: CASSLSVAASQETQYF

abundance: .
v_gene: TRBV6-5
d_gene: .
j_gene: TRBJ1-4
CDR3nt: TGTGCCAGCAGGGGTGAGGGTTCGGCTAATGAAAAACTGTTTTTT
CDR3aa: CASRGEGSANEKLFF

abundance: .
v_gene: TRBV6-6
d_gene: .
j_gene: TRBJ2-7
CDR3nt: TGTGCCAGCAGTTACCCCCCCCTTCGGGGCCCCTACGAGCAGTACTTC
CDR3aa: CASSYPPLRGPYEQYF

abundance: .
v_gene: TRBV5-1
d_gene: TRBD1
j_gene: TRBJ2-1
CDR3nt: TGCGCCAGCAGCTCAGGACAGGGTGCCGATGAGCAGTTCTTC
CDR3aa: CASSSGQGADEQFF

abundance: .
v_gene: TRBV27
d_gene: .
j_gene: TRBJ1-6
CDR3nt: TGTGCCAGCAGGATGACAAGGGGAGGTGTTAATTCACCCCTCCACTTT
CDR3aa: CASRMTRGGVNSPLHF

abundance: .
v_gene: TRBV7-3
d_gene: .
j_gene: TRBJ1-6
CDR3nt: TGTGCCAGCAGCTTGAACGGTCAGGATTCACCCCTCCACTTT
CDR3aa: CASSLNGQDSPLHF

abundance: .
v_gene: TRBV5-4
d_gene: TRBD1
j_gene: TRBJ2-7
CDR3nt: TGTGCCAGCAGCTTGGGGGGGACAGGGGTTCGCGAGCAGTACTTC
CDR3aa: CASSLGGTGVREQYF

abundance: .
v_gene: TRBV5-1
d_gene: .
j_gene: TRBJ2-1
CDR3nt: TGCGCCAGCAGCTTGGATGGCCGGTTGCCCTACAATGAGCAGTTCTTC
CDR3aa: CASSLDGRLPYNEQFF

abundance: once
v_gene: TRBV5-1
d_gene: .
j_gene: TRBJ1-1
CDR3nt: TGCGCCAGCAGCTTGGAGCGGAATTTGAACACTGAAGCTTTCTTT
CDR3aa: CASSLERNLNTEAFF

abundance: .
v_gene: TRBV9
d_gene: .
j_gene: TRBJ2-3
CDR3nt: TGTGCCAGCAGCCCAACGGGACTCGTATTACGTACAGATACGCAGTATTTT
CDR3aa: CASSPTGLVLRTDTQYF

abundance: .
v_gene: TRBV5-1
d_gene: TRBD1
j_gene: TRBJ2-5
CDR3nt: TGCGCCAGCAGCCTACGGACAGGGGAAGAGACCCAGTACTTC
CDR3aa: CASSLRTGEETQYF

abundance: .
v_gene: TRBV28
d_gene: .
j_gene: TRBJ1-1
CDR3nt: TGTGCCAGCAGAACCCCGGGGGAGAACACTGAAGCTTTCTTT
CDR3aa: CASRTPGENTEAFF

abundance: .
v_gene: TRBV5-1
d_gene: .
j_gene: TRBJ2-5
CDR3nt: TGCGCCAGCAGCGGCGGCTCTGGGGAGACCCAGTACTTC
CDR3aa: CASSGGSGETQYF

abundance: .
v_gene: TRBV5-6
d_gene: TRBD2
j_gene: TRBJ2-7
CDR3nt: TGTGCCAGCAGCTTGGATCTTCTAGCGGGGGTTGGGCTGGGGTACGAGCAGTACTTC
CDR3aa: CASSLDLLAGVGLGYEQYF

abundance: once
v_gene: TRBV27
d_gene: .
j_gene: TRBJ1-5
CDR3nt: TGTGCCAGCACCCCTTTTGGGATTCATAGCAATCAGCCCCAGCATTTT
CDR3aa: CASTPFGIHSNQPQHF

abundance: .
v_gene: TRBV4-2
d_gene: .
j_gene: TRBJ1-5
CDR3nt: TGTGCCAGCAGCCAAGAGAAACTGAGAGGTCAGCCCCAGCATTTT
CDR3aa: CASSQEKLRGQPQHF